This paragraph reports one T cell receptor (beta chain). Its antigen remains undetermined. No much larger clonotype is one base removed from it; base qualities were not supplied. Genomic DNA was isolated from the sorted cells so that the TCRbeta CDR3 region could be sequenced. The immunoSEQ Assay was used for sequencing of TCRbeta CDR3 regions. TCRdb limited this immuneACCESS table to in-frame rearrangements with V and J called. A share of clones is missing; checked studies link under half to unresolved V genes, and the rest is unexplained. Present in this sample are about 61,000 clones, roughly 90% of which were seen just once. The leading ten clones occupy approximately 23% of the sample. This entry belongs to a study of OX40 agonist ivuxolimab in advanced cancers. Study-level background: The costimulatory receptor OX40 (CD134) was targeted by ivuxolimab, a fully human IgG2 agonistic monoclonal antibody. Intravenous ivuxolimab was administered to patients every 2 weeks at six dose levels: 0.01, 0.1, 0.3, 1.5, 3 and 10 mg/kg. A male proportion of 82.7% and a mean age of around 60 years, ranging from roughly 23 to 90, were recorded for the dose-escalation cohort. The paper reports the monotherapy dose-escalation portion (N = 52 patients) of the phase I ivuxolimab trial. Partial responses occurred in three dose-escalation patients, of whom one had hepatocellular carcinoma and two had cutaneous melanoma. Of the 50 to 55 patients in dose escalation, some 20 had hepatocellular carcinoma, some 15 had melanoma, 9 had renal cell carcinoma and 9 had head and neck cancer. Prior anti-PD-1, anti-PD-L1 or anti-CTLA-4 therapy was permitted, and approximately 41% of dose-escalation patients had received checkpoint inhibitors. Peripheral TCRbeta sequencing was intended to test whether TCR sequence diversity was altered and clonal T-cell expansion was caused by ivuxolimab. The research as a whole found: Clonal expansion of both CD4+ and CD8+ blood T cells was observed from baseline to week 6 at doses 0.1 to 3.0 mg/kg. After ivuxolimab, more expanded clones were found on average in CD8+ T cells than in CD4+ T cells. Low levels of normalized T-cell clonal expansion were also shown by some nonresponding patients. In the 0.1-3.0 mg/kg groups, partial responders had among the lowest normalized peripheral clonal expansion, particularly in CD8+ T cells. Antigen specificity was not determined for the clonally expanded peripheral T cells.

The trial excluded patients who had a history of autoimmune disease or who were on systemic immunosuppression. Peripheral blood for TCR sequencing was drawn from every dose cohort at baseline, at cycle 4 day 1 and at cycle 7 day 1. Samples came from an open-label, multicenter, first-in-human phase I dose-escalation trial of ivuxolimab. Adults with locally advanced or metastatic melanoma, renal cell, hepatocellular, or head and neck squamous cell carcinoma were enrolled in the trial. Before TCR sequencing, CD4+ T cells and CD8+ T cells from peripheral blood were sorted into separate populations. After removal of 4 bases from V and 3 bases from J, the junction retains 2 bases not matched to a gene. Taken from the germline V gene, the CDR1 and CDR2 loops are MDHEN and SYDVKM. The CDR3 sequence holds 14 residues, the cysteine and phenylalanine included. The DNA shown is the 42-base CDR3, in frame from base 1.

Sequencing used CD4+ or CD8+ T cells sorted from blood, obtained in a trial of the OX40 agonist ivuxolimab. The chain is made from TRBV28 and TRBJ1-5; 8 junctional bases match TRBD1. This receptor was taken from an adult with an advanced solid tumor such as melanoma, head and neck, liver or kidney cancer. The nucleotide sequence is given as TGTGCCAGCAGTTGGACAGGGAACAATCAGCCCCAGCATTTT. Its protein reads: CASSWTGNNQPQHF.